This T cell receptor beta chain was profiled in a study of blood T cell repertoires in COVID-19. The CDR3 length is 14 residues. The V gene's germline CDR1 is MNHEY and CDR2 SMNVEV (reference sequence). V dropped 3 bases and J dropped 6; count of bases not matched to a gene: 5. Data came from immunoSEQ multiplex PCR; TCRdb stores just in-frame clones and leaves some out. The sample lists about 210,000 clones, about 91% occurring once. The specimen sequenced was peripheral blood. The TCR comes from a woman in her thirties or forties with acute or convalescent COVID-19. The chain couples TRBV27 to TRBJ2-7, with 10 bases lining up with TRBD1. This CDR3 reads CASSFADRGVEQYV. The CDR3 DNA reads TGTGCCAGCAGTTTCGCGGACAGGGGGGTCGAGCAGTACGTC.